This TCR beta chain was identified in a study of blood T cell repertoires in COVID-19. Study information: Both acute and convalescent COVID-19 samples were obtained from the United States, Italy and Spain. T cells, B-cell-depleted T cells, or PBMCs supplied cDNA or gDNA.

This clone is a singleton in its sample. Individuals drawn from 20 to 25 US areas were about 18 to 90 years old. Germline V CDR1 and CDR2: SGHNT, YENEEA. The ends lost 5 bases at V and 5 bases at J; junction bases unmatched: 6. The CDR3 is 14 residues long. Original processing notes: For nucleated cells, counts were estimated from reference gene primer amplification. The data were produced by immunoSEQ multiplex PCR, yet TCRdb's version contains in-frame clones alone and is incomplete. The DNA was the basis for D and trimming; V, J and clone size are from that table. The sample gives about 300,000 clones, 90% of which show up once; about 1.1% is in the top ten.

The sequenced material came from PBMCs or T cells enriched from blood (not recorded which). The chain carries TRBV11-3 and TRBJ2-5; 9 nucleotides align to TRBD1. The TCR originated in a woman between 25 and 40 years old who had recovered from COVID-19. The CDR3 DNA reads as TGTGCCAGCAGCCCGGACAGGGGTCGGGAGACCCAGTACTTC. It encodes CASSPDRGRETQYF.